These 5 T cell receptor beta chains were all obtained from the same sample, sequenced in a study of naive and memory T cell subsets. For these TCRs, the target antigens are not known. An equimolar mix of two oligonucleotides served as the beta constant-region primer for TRBC1 and TRBC2. Ligated cDNA was amplified by four rounds of PCR with nested alpha and beta constant-region primers and SP2. Each CDR3 protein gets one entry after TCRdb re-called the UMI-ligation and nested PCR reads with MiXCR. The sample contains roughly 150,000 distinct CDR3 sequences, more than 15% of which appear only once. Study observations and caveats: Especially in CD8 cells, naive repertoires contained a few larger clonotypes, possibly CD45RA-re-expressing memory cells.

The specimen was naive CD8+ T cells from blood. These receptor sequences come from a human donor in good health.

The rearrangement uses TRBV9 and TRBJ2-7; TRBD1 matches 7 bases. This CDR3 has 15 residues. Germline CDR1 SGDLS, CDR2 YYNGEE. After removal of 3 bases from V and 6 bases from J, the junction contained 12 bases not matched to a gene. This chain's CDR3 is CASSATRDSVGEQYF. CDR3 sequence (DNA): TGTGCCAGCAGCGCGACCCGGGACAGTGTTGGCGAGCAGTACTTC.

This clonotype was recorded a few times. The V gene is TRBV7-6, the J gene TRBJ1-2; no definite D call. Deletions cut 2 bases from V and 0 bases from J, with 19 bases between. Germline V gene lookup returns CDR1 SGHVS and CDR2 FNYEAQ. This CDR3 is 18 amino acids long. CDR3 protein: CASSLLLGEEDSNYGYTF. In nucleotides, the CDR3 is TGTGCCAGCAGCTTATTGTTGGGCGAGGAAGACTCTAACTATGGCTACACCTTC. The whole variable domain, remainder taken from reference TRBV7-6 and TRBJ1-2, is GAGVSQSPRYKVTKRGQDVALRCDPISGHVSLYWYRQALGQGPEFLTYFNYEAQQDKSGLPNDRFSAERPEGSISTLTIQRTEQRDSAMYRCASSLLLGEEDSNYGYTFGSGTRLTVV.

This clonotype was seen more than once but under ten times. CDR3 coding DNA: TGTGCCAGCAGTGACACAGGGGGTGTTCAGCCCCAGCATTTT. As protein: CASSDTGGVQPQHF. The chain carries TRBV6-5 and TRBJ1-5, with 8 bases fitting TRBD1. CDR1 is MNHEY, CDR2 SVGAGI, per germline. CDR3 length: 14 residues. The J segment lost 6 bases and the V segment lost 5 bases, leaving 6 bases of the junction unmatched.

This clonotype has just a few counts. CDR3 nucleotide sequence: TGCGCCAGCAGCTGGGGACAGGGCTCCAAGAACACTGAAGCTTTCTTT. It translates to CASSWGQGSKNTEAFF. This rearrangement joins TRBV5-1 to TRBJ1-1; 9 bases fit TRBD1. Per germline, CDR1 SGHRS and CDR2 YFSETQ. V lost 3 bases to trimming and J lost 1 base; unmatched junction nucleotides: 7. This CDR3 contains 16 residues.

This clonotype has just a few counts. The chain couples TRBV28 to TRBJ1-2; D not resolved. Germline lookup yields CDR1 MDHEN and CDR2 SYDVKM. The CDR3 consists of 13 residues. Trimming cost V 6 bases and J 3 bases, with 11 bases left between them. The CDR3 is CASSYIGDYGYTF. DNA for the CDR3: TGTGCCAGCAGCTACATTGGTGACTATGGCTACACCTTC.